This T cell receptor beta chain was identified in a study of shared T cell receptors in the human thymus. This CDR3 region has 15 residues. V was pared by 6 bases and J by 4 bases, with 11 bases of the junction left unmatched. CDR1 is WNHNN, CDR2 SYGVQD, per germline (reference sequence). The assay was immunoSEQ multiplex PCR, and TCRdb's table has in-frame clones only and misses some. The sample has hundreds of thousands of clones; around 87% are singletons. This same sample was also part of a study on human thymus T cells. That study adds: Thymus tissue for the work was resected from patients undergoing corrective heart surgery. Thymic and blood repertoires appeared to show biased V and J gene usage.

The TCR was taken from a boy under three years old with a congenital heart defect. Specimen: thymocytes. The chain uses TRBV10-1 and TRBJ2-5; TRBD2 matches 7 bases. CDR3 region: CASSAGTTVGETQYF. For the CDR3, the DNA is TGCGCCAGCAGCGCCGGGACTACTGTCGGAGAGACCCAGTACTTC.